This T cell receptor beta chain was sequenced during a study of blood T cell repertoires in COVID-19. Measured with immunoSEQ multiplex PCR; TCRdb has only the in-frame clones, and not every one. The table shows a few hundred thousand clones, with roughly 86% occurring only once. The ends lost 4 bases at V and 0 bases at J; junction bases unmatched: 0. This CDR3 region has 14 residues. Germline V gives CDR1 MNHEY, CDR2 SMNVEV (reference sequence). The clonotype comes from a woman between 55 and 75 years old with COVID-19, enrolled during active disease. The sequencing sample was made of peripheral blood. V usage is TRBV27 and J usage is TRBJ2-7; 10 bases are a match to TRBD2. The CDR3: CASSSSGSSYEQYF. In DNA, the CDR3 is TGTGCCAGCAGTTCTAGCGGGAGCTCCTACGAGCAGTACTTC.